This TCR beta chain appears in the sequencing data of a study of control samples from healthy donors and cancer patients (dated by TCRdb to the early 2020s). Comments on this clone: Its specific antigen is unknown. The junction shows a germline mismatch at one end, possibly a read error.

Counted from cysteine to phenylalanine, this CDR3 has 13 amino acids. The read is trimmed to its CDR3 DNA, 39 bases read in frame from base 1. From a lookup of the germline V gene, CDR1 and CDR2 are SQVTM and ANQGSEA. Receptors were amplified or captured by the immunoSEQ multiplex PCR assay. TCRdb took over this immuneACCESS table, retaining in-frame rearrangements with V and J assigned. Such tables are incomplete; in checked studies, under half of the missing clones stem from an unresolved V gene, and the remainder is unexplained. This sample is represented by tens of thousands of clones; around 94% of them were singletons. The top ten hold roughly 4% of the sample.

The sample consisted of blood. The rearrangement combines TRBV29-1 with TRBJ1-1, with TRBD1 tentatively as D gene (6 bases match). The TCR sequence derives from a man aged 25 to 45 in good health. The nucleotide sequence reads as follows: TGCAGCGTAGAAGAGACAGGGAACACTGAAGCTTTCTTT. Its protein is CSVEETGNTEAFF.